Described below is a single T cell receptor beta chain sequence and its context. Time point noted: patch test 2, 6 weeks after DPC sensitization. The treatment here: therapeutic diphenylcyclopropenone sensitization with weekly scalp DPC. Blood was drawn before each patch test was applied. Deletions cut 6 bases from V and 0 bases from J, with 12 bases between. The length of the CDR3 is 15 residues. Per the study methods: Per sample, the median was 95,638 TCRs, with values from approximately 25,000 to 650,000. One entry per CDR3 protein results from TCRdb running MiXCR on the RACE reads. The V and J calls shown here were made by TCRdb, not taken from the authors' results. The sample carries tens of thousands of distinct CDR3 sequences, more than 9.5% recorded once. These data come from a study of human T cells and chemical hapten exposure.

The chain uses TRBV12-3 or TRBV12-4 and TRBJ2-1; D possibly corresponds to TRBD1 (6 bases). The sample in question was whole blood, obtained in connection with sensitization to the hapten diphenylcyclopropenone (DPC). The receptor's source is a man aged 35 to 55 with alopecia areata. Some clones in this sample may be carry-over from other donors' samples. The CDR3 loop is CASRLDRSSYNEQFF. For the CDR3, the DNA is TGTGCCAGCAGACTGGACAGAAGCTCCTACAATGAGCAGTTCTTC.